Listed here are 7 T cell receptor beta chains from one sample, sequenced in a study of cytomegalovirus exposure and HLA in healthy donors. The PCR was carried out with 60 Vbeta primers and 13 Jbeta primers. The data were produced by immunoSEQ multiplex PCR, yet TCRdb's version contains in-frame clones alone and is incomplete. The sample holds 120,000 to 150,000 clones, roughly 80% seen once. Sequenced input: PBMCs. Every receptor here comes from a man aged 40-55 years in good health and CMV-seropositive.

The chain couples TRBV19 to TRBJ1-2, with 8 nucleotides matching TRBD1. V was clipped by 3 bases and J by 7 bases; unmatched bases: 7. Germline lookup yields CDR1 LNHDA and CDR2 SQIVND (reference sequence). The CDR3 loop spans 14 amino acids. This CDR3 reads CASSIAQGAGGYTF. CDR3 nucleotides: TGTGCCAGTAGTATCGCCCAGGGGGCTGGTGGCTACACCTTC.

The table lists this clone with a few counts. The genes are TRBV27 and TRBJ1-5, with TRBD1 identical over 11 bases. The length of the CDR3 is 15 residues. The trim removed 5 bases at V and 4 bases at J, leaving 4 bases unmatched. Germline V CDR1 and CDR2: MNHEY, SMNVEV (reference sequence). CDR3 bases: TGTGCCAGCAGTCGAGGGACAGGGGGGAATCAGCCCCAGCATTTT. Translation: CASSRGTGGNQPQHF.

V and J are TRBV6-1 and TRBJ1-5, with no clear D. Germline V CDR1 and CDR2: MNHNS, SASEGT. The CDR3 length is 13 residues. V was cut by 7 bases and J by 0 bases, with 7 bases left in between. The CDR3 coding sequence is TGTGCCAGCAAATCGGTTAGCAATCAGCCCCAGCATTTT. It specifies CASKSVSNQPQHF.

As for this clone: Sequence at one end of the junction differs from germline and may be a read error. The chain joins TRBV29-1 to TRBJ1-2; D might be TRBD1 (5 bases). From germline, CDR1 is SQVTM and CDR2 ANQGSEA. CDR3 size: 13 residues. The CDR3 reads CSALTTEIYGYIF. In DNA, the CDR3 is TGCAGCGCCCTTACGACAGAGATCTATGGCTACATCTTC. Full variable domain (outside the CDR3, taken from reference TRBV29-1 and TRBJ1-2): SAVISQKPSRDICQRGTSLTIQCQVDSQVTMMFWYRQQPGQSLTLIATANQGSEATYESGFVIDKFPISRPNLTFSTLTVSNMSPEDSSIYLCSALTTEIYGYIFGSGTRLTVV.

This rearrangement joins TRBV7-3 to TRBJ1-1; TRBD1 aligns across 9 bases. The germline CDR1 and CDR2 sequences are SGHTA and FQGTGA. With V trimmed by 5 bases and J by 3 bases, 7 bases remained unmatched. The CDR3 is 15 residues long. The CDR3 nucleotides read TGTGCCAGCAGCCCAAGGGGACAGGGTGACACTGAAGCTTTCTTT. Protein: CASSPRGQGDTEAFF.

The CDR3, as DNA: TGTGCCAGCAGTTTCCGGGACAGCTCCTACAATGAGCAGTTCTTC. Encoded protein: CASSFRDSSYNEQFF. The chain has TRBV6-5 and TRBJ2-1; TRBD1 matches 7 bases. The germline CDR1 and CDR2 sequences are MNHEY and SVGAGI. The V segment lost 4 bases and the J segment 0 bases; nucleotides outside the gene matches: 3. The CDR3 is made up of 15 amino acids.

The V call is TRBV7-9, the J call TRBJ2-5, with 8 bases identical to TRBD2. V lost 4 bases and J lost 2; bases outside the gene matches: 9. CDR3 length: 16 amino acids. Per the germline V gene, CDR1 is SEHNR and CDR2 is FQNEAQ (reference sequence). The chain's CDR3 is CASSSWGGRLQETQYF. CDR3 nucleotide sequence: TGTGCCAGCAGCTCCTGGGGCGGGAGGTTACAAGAGACCCAGTACTTC.